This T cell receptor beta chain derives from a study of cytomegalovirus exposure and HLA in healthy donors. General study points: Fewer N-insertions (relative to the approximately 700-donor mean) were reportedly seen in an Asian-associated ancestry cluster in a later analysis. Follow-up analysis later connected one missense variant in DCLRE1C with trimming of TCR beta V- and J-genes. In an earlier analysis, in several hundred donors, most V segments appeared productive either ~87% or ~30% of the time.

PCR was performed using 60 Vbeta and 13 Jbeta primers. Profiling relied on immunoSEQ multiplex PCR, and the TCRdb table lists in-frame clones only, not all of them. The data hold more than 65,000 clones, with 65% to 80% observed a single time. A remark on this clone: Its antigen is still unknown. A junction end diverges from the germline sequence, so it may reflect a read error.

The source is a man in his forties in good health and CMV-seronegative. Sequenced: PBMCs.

The CDR3 coding sequence is TGTGCCAGCAGACCCGCACTCGGACAGGGCTGGCTTTTT. This sequence encodes CASRPALGQGWLF. This chain connects TRBV27 to TRBJ1-4; 8 bases are a match to TRBD1. Germline CDR1 and CDR2: MNHEY and SMNVEV (reference sequence). This CDR3 is built from 13 residues.